These 21 T cell receptor beta chains were sequenced from one sample in a study of blood T cells in healthy people across ages. The second PCR ran roughly 7 to 12 cycles with a sample-barcoded 5' primer and J-beta primers. TCRdb itself ran the 5' RACE reads through MiXCR, one entry per CDR3 protein. The sample yields about 1.4 million distinct CDR3 sequences, approximately 63% seen once. Sequenced: blood. The receptor source for this set is a young man in good health.

The V call is TRBV27, the J call TRBJ2-4, with a tentative D call TRBD1 (5 bases). The J call is doubtful: the DNA matches TRBJ2-7 better. Per the germline V gene, CDR1 is MNHEY and CDR2 is SMNVEV (reference sequence). The CDR3 is 15 residues long. The CDR3 loop reads CASSSQQVYQYEQYF. Written as DNA, the CDR3 is TGTGCCAGCAGTTCTCAACAGGTTTACCAGTACGAGCAGTACTTC.

This clonotype was counted only a few times. V usage is TRBV9 and J usage is TRBJ2-1; no reliable D call. The germline V and J ends were trimmed by 3 bases and 2 bases, with 15 bases remaining between them. CDR1 is SGDLS, CDR2 YYNGEE, per germline. This CDR3 contains 16 residues. CDR3 sequence (DNA): TGTGCCAGCAGCGCGCAAGCTGTTCCTCCCTACAATGAGCAGTTCTTC. It is translated as CASSAQAVPPYNEQFF. The complete variable domain, with remaining parts taken from reference TRBV9 and TRBJ2-1, reads DSGVTQTPKHLITATGQRVTLRCSPRSGDLSVYWYQQSLDQGLQFLIQYYNGEERAKGNILERFSAQQFPDLHSELNLSSLELGDSALYFCASSAQAVPPYNEQFFGPGTRLTVL.

This clonotype was recorded a few times. The chain carries TRBV4-3 and TRBJ2-7, with 7 bases that match TRBD1. The germline gives CDR1 LGHNA, CDR2 YSLEER. The CDR3 is made up of 13 amino acids. V shed 4 bases, J shed 5 bases, and the junction held 5 bases outside the gene matches. Here the CDR3 DNA reads TGCGCCAGCAGCCTGGGGACAGAAAACGAGCAGTACTTC. Its protein product is CASSLGTENEQYF.

The CDR3 sequence: CASTDDREGGYTF. The CDR3 coding sequence is TGTGCCAGCACCGATGACAGGGAAGGTGGCTACACCTTC. The chain employs TRBV12-3 or TRBV12-4 and TRBJ1-2, with TRBD1 matching over 7 bases. The CDR3 extends over 13 amino acids. J was trimmed by 7 bases and V by 7 bases; bases with no gene match: 9.

This clonotype was counted a few times. In DNA, the CDR3 is TGTGCCAGCAGCCCCGACACCAACTGGGCCAACGTCCTGACTTTC. This gives the protein CASSPDTNWANVLTF. V and J are TRBV2 and TRBJ2-6, with D hard to call. The V and J ends lost 6 bases and 5 bases respectively, with 14 bases between them. CDR3 size: 15 residues. Germline loops: CDR1 SNHLY, CDR2 FYNNEI. Variable domain in full (rest from reference TRBV2 and TRBJ2-6): EPEVTQTPSHQVTQMGQEVILRCVPISNHLYFYWYRQILGQKVEFLVSFYNNEISEKSEIFDDQFSVERPDGSNFTLKIRSTKLEDSAMYFCASSPDTNWANVLTFGAGSRLTVL.

The V call is TRBV5-1, the J call TRBJ2-1; 12 positions agree with TRBD1. The last part of the DNA fits TRBJ2-7 better; the J call may be wrong. CDR1 SGHRS and CDR2 YFSETQ come from the germline V gene. The CDR3 covers 15 residues. CDR3 region: CASSSGTGGYNEQYF. Written as DNA, the CDR3 is TGCGCCAGCAGTTCTGGGACAGGGGGCTACAATGAGCAGTACTTC.

Comment on this clonotype: Compared with germline, one end of the junction differs, possibly owing to a read error. DNA for the CDR3: TGTGCCAGCGCACCACCGAGGGTCTATGGCTACACCTTC. Its protein is CASAPPRVYGYTF. This chain joins TRBV18 and TRBJ1-2; no clear D. Germline-derived CDR1 and CDR2 are KGHSH and LQKENI. This CDR3 has 13 amino acids.

This rearrangement joins TRBV6-1 to TRBJ1-1, with TRBD1 identical over 8 bases. The CDR3 contains 16 residues. CDR1 and CDR2 (germline): MNHNS, SASEGT. The V segment lost 2 bases and the J segment 0 bases; nucleotides outside the gene matches: 5. CDR3 coding DNA: TGTGCCAGCAGTGAATGGACAGGGCGGATGAACACTGAAGCTTTCTTT. This codes for CASSEWTGRMNTEAFF.

The chain is built from TRBV27 and TRBJ2-5, with D tentatively TRBD1 (6 bases). The end of the DNA fits TRBJ2-7 better, so the J call may be wrong. The CDR3 runs to 15 residues. Per the germline V gene, CDR1 is MNHEY and CDR2 is SMNVEV (reference sequence). The CDR3 DNA reads TGTGCCAGCAGTTTCTTAGAGGACAGAGCCTACGAGCAGTACTTC. Protein product: CASSFLEDRAYEQYF.

The V call is TRBV27, the J call TRBJ2-5, with no clear D. The DNA end is a closer match to TRBJ2-7, so the J assignment may be wrong. CDR3 size: 11 residues. Germline assignment: CDR1 MNHEY and CDR2 SMNVEV (reference sequence). The CDR3 DNA sequence: TGTGCCAGCGGAATAACCTACGAGCAGTACTTC. Its translation: CASGITYEQYF.

This clonotype was found a few times. This rearrangement joins TRBV29-1 to TRBJ2-2; TRBD1 aligns across 8 bases. V shed 7 bases and J 7 bases; nucleotides not matched to a gene: 8. The CDR3 length is 13 residues. The germline V gene has CDR1 SQVTM and CDR2 ANQGSEA. CDR3 sequence (DNA): TGCAGCGCTAGGACAGGGTTCGACGGGGAGCTGTTTTTT. This codes for CSARTGFDGELFF.

This clonotype has a single count. The gene calls are TRBV6-6 and TRBJ2-1; D gene unclear. This CDR3 contains 13 residues. CDR1 and CDR2 (germline): MNHNY, SVGAGI (reference sequence). Trimming left V 6 bases short and J 5 bases short, with 11 bases between. The CDR3 reads CASRELRDNEQFF. The CDR3 coding sequence is TGTGCCAGCAGAGAACTCCGGGACAATGAGCAGTTCTTC.

CDR3: CASSLKEWYQETQYF. CDR3 coding DNA: TGTGCCAGCAGCTTAAAGGAGTGGTACCAAGAGACCCAGTACTTC. The V gene is TRBV11-2, the J gene TRBJ2-5; the D is unclear. Germline V gene data show CDR1 as SGHAT and CDR2 as FQNNGV. The CDR3 extends over 15 amino acids. Trimming took off 2 bases at V and 0 bases at J, with 10 bases between the two ends.

The J gene is TRBJ1-2, the V gene TRBV5-1, with D perhaps matching TRBD1 (6 bases). This CDR3 has 13 amino acids. Trimming pared 7 bases from V and 2 bases from J, leaving 12 bases between. The V gene's germline CDR1 is SGHRS and CDR2 YFSETQ. CDR3: CASFGGVNYGYTF. For the CDR3, the DNA is TGCGCCAGCTTCGGGGGCGTCAACTATGGCTACACCTTC.

CDR3 bases: TGCAGCGTTCTGGGCGGGGGGCTGAATGAGCAGTTCTTC. Its translation: CSVLGGGLNEQFF. This chain links TRBV29-1 with TRBJ2-1, with TRBD2 matching over 8 bases. This CDR3 is built from 13 residues. Unmatched junction bases numbered 7, after V lost 5 bases and J lost 7 bases. The germline CDR1 and CDR2 sequences are SQVTM and ANQGSEA.

The chain combines TRBV20-1 with TRBJ2-3; no clear D. Germline lookup yields CDR1 DFQATT and CDR2 SNEGSKA (reference sequence). The length of the CDR3 is 12 residues. Trimming took off 5 bases at V and 6 bases at J, with 12 bases between the two ends. The CDR3 DNA reads as TGCAGTGCTGAAACAACTGACGATACGCAGTATTTT. It specifies CSAETTDDTQYF.

Here the CDR3 DNA reads TGTGCCAGCAGTCGGACTAGCGGGGGGAAGTACCAAGAGACCCAGTACTTC. Residues: CASSRTSGGKYQETQYF. The chain joins TRBV6-6 to TRBJ2-5; 14 bases are a match to TRBD2. There are 17 residues in the CDR3. Germline V gene data show CDR1 as MNHNY and CDR2 as SVGAGI (reference sequence). V lost 5 bases, J lost 0 bases, and 5 bases stayed unmatched.

This clonotype showed up just a few times. The CDR3 loop is CASTDRGLAGRQETQYF. DNA for the CDR3: TGTGCCAGCACCGACCGGGGCCTAGCGGGCCGACAAGAGACCCAGTACTTC. The chain links TRBV6-6 to TRBJ2-5; 8 bases are a match to TRBD2. Unmatched junction bases numbered 15, after V lost 7 bases and J lost 2 bases. This CDR3 spans 17 amino acids. Germline V lookup: CDR1 MNHNY, CDR2 SVGAGI (reference sequence).

This clonotype was counted a few times. The rearrangement uses TRBV7-2 and TRBJ2-5; maybe TRBD1 (6 bases). The V end was cut by 8 bases, the J end by 0 bases, with 10 bases between. The CDR3 is 13 residues long. Germline values: CDR1 SGHTA, CDR2 FQGNSA. In nucleotides, the CDR3 is TGTGCCAGCGGGGACATCAACCAAGAGACCCAGTACTTC. The encoded protein is CASGDINQETQYF.

This rearrangement joins TRBV12-5 to TRBJ1-2; no clear D. The CDR3 covers 12 residues. V was trimmed by 0 bases and J by 6 bases, leaving 5 bases between them. CDR1 LGHNT and CDR2 FRNRAP come from the germline V gene. In DNA form, the CDR3 reads TGTGCTAGTGGTTTGGTGGGTAATGGCTACACCTTC. It encodes CASGLVGNGYTF.

The rearrangement joins TRBV10-3 to TRBJ2-5; the D gene is possibly TRBD2 (6 bases). Trimming took off 5 bases at V and 3 bases at J, with 13 bases between the two ends. The germline gives CDR1 ENHRY, CDR2 SYGVKD. This CDR3 comprises 14 residues. This CDR3 is CAISRGGTKETQYF. The CDR3 nucleotides are TGTGCCATCAGTCGGGGCGGGACCAAAGAGACCCAGTACTTC.